This entry lists 5 T cell receptor beta chains sequenced from one sample in a study of T cell responses to AZD1222 COVID-19 vaccine. Generated by immunoSEQ multiplex PCR, the TCRdb table keeps only in-frame clones and is missing some. The table includes around 180,000 clones, 90% detected once. This sample comprised peripheral blood, obtained on day 0 of AZD1222 vaccination. The receptors stem from an adult in good health.

The gene calls are TRBV6-1 and TRBJ1-1; the match to TRBD1 covers 7 bases. CDR1 and CDR2 (germline): MNHNS, SASEGT. The CDR3 is 19 residues long. The V segment lost 3 bases and the J segment 0 bases; nucleotides outside the gene matches: 16. The CDR3 protein is CASSDPRGHRGAMNTEAFF. The CDR3, as DNA: TGTGCCAGCAGTGATCCGAGGGGGCACAGGGGAGCTATGAACACTGAAGCTTTCTTT.

This chain uses TRBV6-2 or TRBV6-3 with TRBJ1-2; 9 bases map to TRBD1. Trimming at V came to 5 bases and at J to 10 bases, leaving 5 bases not matched to a gene. The CDR3 has 12 amino acids. Germline lookup yields CDR1 MNHEY and CDR2 SVGEGT. CDR3 bases: TGTGCCAGCAGTCCCGGGACAGGGAACTACACCTTC. Protein product: CASSPGTGNYTF.

The chain carries TRBV6-5 and TRBJ1-3; TRBD1 might be the D (5 bases). Per the germline V gene, CDR1 is MNHEY and CDR2 is SVGAGI. This CDR3 is 15 amino acids long. Trimming shortened V by 5 bases and J by 0 bases, and 11 bases separated the two germline ends. CDR3 DNA: TGTGCCAGCAGTCCCTGGGGGGGCTCTGGAAACACCATATATTTT. Its protein product is CASSPWGGSGNTIYF.

The chain has TRBV3-1 (or the pseudogene TRBV3-2) and TRBJ2-7, with 7 positions matching TRBD2. Trimming cost V 3 bases and J 3 bases; bases outside gene matches: 5. The CDR3 consists of 14 residues. Per the germline V gene, CDR1 is LGHDT and CDR2 is YNNKEL (reference sequence). The CDR3 sequence is CASSHWLADYEQYF. The CDR3 bases are TGTGCCAGCAGCCATTGGCTAGCGGACTACGAGCAGTACTTC.

The chain couples TRBV11-3 to TRBJ1-1, with D perhaps matching TRBD1 (6 bases). The CDR3 has 14 residues. The V and J ends lost 1 base and 5 bases respectively, with 11 bases between them. Germline loops: CDR1 SGHNT, CDR2 YENEEA. The CDR3 reads CASSLAPQGTEAFF. The CDR3 DNA reads TGTGCCAGCAGCTTAGCGCCCCAGGGGACTGAAGCTTTCTTT.